The present T cell receptor (beta chain) was sequenced within a study of technical replicates of blood from a few donors. TCRdb keeps only in-frame clones here, not all; method: immunoSEQ multiplex PCR. The sample includes 9,500 to 15,000 clones, roughly 95% of them seen just once. Germline loops: CDR1 LNHDA, CDR2 SQIVND (reference sequence). Trimming stripped 5 bases from V and 5 bases from J, with 10 bases between. The CDR3 has 13 residues. This chain uses TRBV19 with TRBJ2-1; no reliable D call. The clonotype was recovered from a human donor in good health. The sample comprised PBMCs. The CDR3: CASSLQAHNEQFF. The CDR3 DNA follows: TGTGCCAGTAGTTTGCAGGCCCACAATGAGCAGTTCTTC.